Below, one T cell receptor (beta chain) is given with its context. Its antigen is unknown. No much larger clone is present one base from it, and per-base qualities are unavailable. This entry comes from a study of T-cell reconstitution after alpha-beta-depleted transplantation in children (TCRdb year 2016). For the study in its entirety: The study quantitatively tracked T-cell immune reconstitution after TCRalphabeta/CD19-depleted allogeneic hematopoietic cell transplantation in children using TCR repertoire profiling.

Receptor libraries were prepared by PCR. Sequenced using an Illumina HiSeq 2500. Molecular barcoding was employed in the preparation of TCR libraries, with unique molecular identifiers being used to normalize TCRbeta repertoire quantification. Using fastp at Q25 and MiXCR, TCRdb reprocessed the public reads and kept productive beta chains. Every entry covers one CDR3 protein and lists the most common genes and DNA from its rows. For this sample there are about 500,000 distinct CDR3 sequences; around a third appear just once. Of the sample, approximately 2.3% falls within the top ten clones. This TCR was sampled from a human donor who donated a stem cell graft to a child with aplastic anemia. The sample was PBMCs from the stem cell graft donor, taken from the stem cell graft.

The nucleotide sequence is given as TGCAGTGCTCTCCAGACTAGCGGGCTGAGCTCCTACAATGAGCAGTTCTTC. It codes for CSALQTSGLSSYNEQFF. The sequence joins TRBV20-1 to TRBJ2-1; the central 10 bases match TRBD2. Per the germline V gene (reference sequence), DFQATT is the CDR1 and SNEGSKA is the CDR2. Here V drops 5 bases and J drops 0 bases, and the junction holds 10 bases not matched to any gene. Taken from cysteine to phenylalanine, the CDR3 has 17 residues. CDR3 DNA is the only sequence kept; it has 51 bases, read in frame from the first base.